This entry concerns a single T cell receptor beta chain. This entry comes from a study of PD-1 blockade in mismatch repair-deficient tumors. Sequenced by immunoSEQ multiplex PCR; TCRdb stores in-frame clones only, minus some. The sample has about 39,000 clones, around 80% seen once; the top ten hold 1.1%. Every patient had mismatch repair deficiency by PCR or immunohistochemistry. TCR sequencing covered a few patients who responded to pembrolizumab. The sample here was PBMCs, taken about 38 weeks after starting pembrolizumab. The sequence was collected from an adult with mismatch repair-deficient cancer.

This CDR3 reads CASSLTVSGETQYF. The CDR3 nucleotides read TGTGCCAGTAGTCTCACGGTGTCAGGAGAGACCCAGTACTTC. The chain employs TRBV19 and TRBJ2-5; D is ambiguous. This CDR3 contains 14 residues. The ends were cut back, 5 bases at V and 4 bases at J, with 14 bases in the middle. CDR1 and CDR2 from the germline V gene are LNHDA and SQIVND (reference sequence).